These 28 T cell receptor beta chains originate from one sample sequenced in a study of cytomegalovirus exposure and HLA in healthy donors. The PCR ran on 60 Vbeta and 13 Jbeta primers. Profiled with immunoSEQ multiplex PCR; TCRdb holds only in-frame clones, not every one. The data show approximately 190,000 clones, over 70% seen once. The source material was PBMCs. Every receptor here comes from a man aged 45-65 years in good health and CMV-seronegative.

This chain connects TRBV14 to TRBJ1-2, with unresolved D. CDR3 length equals 12 residues. Germline values: CDR1 SGHDN, CDR2 FVKESK. The V gene lost 4 bases and the J gene lost 5 bases, with 8 bases spanning the gap. CDR3 amino acids: CASSPTGYGYTF. CDR3 nucleotides: TGTGCCAGCAGCCCTACGGGTTATGGCTACACCTTC.

The J gene is TRBJ1-5, the V gene TRBV2; D may be TRBD1 (5 bases). Germline-derived CDR1 and CDR2 are SNHLY and FYNNEI. CDR3 length: 14 residues. The V end was cut by 7 bases, the J end by 2 bases, with 12 bases between. DNA for the CDR3: TGTGCCAGCATGGAGGGGAACGGCAATCAGCCCCAGCATTTT. This codes for CASMEGNGNQPQHF.

The V and J genes are TRBV15 and TRBJ1-5; D is perhaps TRBD1 (6 bases). Germline V gene data show CDR1 as LNHNV and CDR2 as YYDKDF (reference sequence). The CDR3 runs 14 residues. The germline V and J ends were trimmed by 6 bases and 7 bases, with 16 bases remaining between them. CDR3 residues: CATSFGRGYQPQHF. As DNA, the CDR3 is TGTGCCACCAGTTTTGGCAGGGGTTACCAGCCCCAGCATTTT. Drawing the rest from reference TRBV15 and TRBJ1-5, the complete variable domain is DAMVIQNPRYQVTQFGKPVTLSCSQTLNHNVMYWYQQKSSQAPKLLFHYYDKDFNNEADTPDNFQSRRPNTSFCFLDIRSPGLGDTAMYLCATSFGRGYQPQHFGDGTRLSIL.

This clone was detected a few times. This CDR3 is also generated by other DNA sequences in the sample. The chain carries TRBV9 and TRBJ1-1, with no clear D. Germline V gene sequence: CDR1 SGDLS, CDR2 YYNGEE. This CDR3 has 13 amino acids. V shed 0 bases and J shed 8 bases, with 11 bases lying between them. CDR3 nucleotides: TGTGCCAGCAGCGTAGGGGGAGTGGGGGAAGCTTTCTTT. Translating gives CASSVGGVGEAFF.

The CDR3 nucleotides are TGTGCCAGCAGCCAAGGCCCGGGGCTAGCGGGGTATGAGCAGTTCTTC. Protein: CASSQGPGLAGYEQFF. The J gene is TRBJ2-1, the V gene TRBV14, with 9 bases identical to TRBD2. The CDR3 sequence is 16 residues long. J lost 8 bases, V lost 1 base, and 9 bases had no gene match. Germline values: CDR1 SGHDN, CDR2 FVKESK.

The genes are TRBV9 and TRBJ2-1; perhaps TRBD2 as D (6 bases). The CDR3 extends over 16 amino acids. The V end lost 3 bases, the J end lost 0 bases, and 13 bases lay between the germline ends. Germline V gene lookup returns CDR1 SGDLS and CDR2 YYNGEE. The CDR3 DNA reads as TGTGCCAGCAGCGCCCGGGGGACGAGCTCCTACAATGAGCAGTTCTTC. This gives the protein CASSARGTSSYNEQFF. Together with reference TRBV9 and TRBJ2-1, the CDR3 gives the full variable domain: DSGVTQTPKHLITATGQRVTLRCSPRSGDLSVYWYQQSLDQGLQFLIQYYNGEERAKGNILERFSAQQFPDLHSELNLSSLELGDSALYFCASSARGTSSYNEQFFGPGTRLTVL.

The sample holds a few counts of this clone. At one end, the junction sequence differs from germline, possibly due to a read error. The V call is TRBV7-9, the J call TRBJ2-1; 16 bases align to TRBD2. CDR1 and CDR2 from the germline V gene are SEHNR and FQNEAQ (reference sequence). The CDR3 is 17 amino acids. CDR3 protein: CSSSLARGLAGGHEQFF. CDR3 nucleotide sequence: TGTTCCAGCAGCTTAGCGAGGGGACTAGCGGGGGGGCATGAGCAGTTCTTC. The variable domain in full, with the rest retrieved from reference TRBV7-9 and TRBJ2-1, is DTGVSQNPRHKITKRGQNVTFRCDPISEHNRLYWYRQTLGQGPEFLTYFQNEAQLEKSRLLSDRFSAERPKGSFSTLEIQRTEQGDSAMYLCSSSLARGLAGGHEQFFGPGTRLTVL.

The chain couples TRBV19 to TRBJ1-2; D ambiguous. The V end lost 6 bases, the J end lost 2 bases, and 13 bases lay between the germline ends. The CDR3 covers 14 residues. From germline, CDR1 is LNHDA and CDR2 SQIVND (reference sequence). CDR3 bases: TGTGCCAGTAGGACAAACTGGTTAAACTATGGCTACACCTTC. Translation: CASRTNWLNYGYTF.

CDR3: CASIRTGGSAEAFF. The DNA for the CDR3 is TGTGCCAGCATCCGGACAGGGGGCTCGGCTGAAGCTTTCTTT. The rearrangement joins TRBV6-1 to TRBJ1-1, with TRBD1 identical over 11 bases. The V and J ends lost 7 bases and 6 bases, in that order; junction bases with no gene match: 7. Germline CDR1 is MNHNS and CDR2 is SASEGT. CDR3 length: 14 amino acids.

The chain combines TRBV9 with TRBJ1-1; the D gene is possibly TRBD1 (5 bases). Trimming left V 0 bases short and J 0 bases short, with 9 bases between. CDR1 and CDR2 (germline): SGDLS, YYNGEE. The CDR3 has 15 amino acids. DNA for the CDR3: TGTGCCAGCAGCGTAGGCGGGGGTATGAACACTGAAGCTTTCTTT. Protein sequence: CASSVGGGMNTEAFF.

The genes are TRBV7-9 and TRBJ2-3, with 8 bases lining up with TRBD2. The ends lost 5 bases at V and 0 bases at J; junction bases unmatched: 4. The CDR3 is 15 amino acids. Germline V gene lookup returns CDR1 SEHNR and CDR2 FQNEAQ (reference sequence). The CDR3 region has the DNA TGTGCCAGCAGCGTAAGCGGGGGCAGCACAGATACGCAGTATTTT. Translated, it gives CASSVSGGSTDTQYF.

The J gene is TRBJ1-2, the V gene TRBV18, with D tentatively TRBD1 (6 bases). The CDR3 extends over 12 amino acids. Per germline, CDR1 KGHSH and CDR2 LQKENI. V was cut by 3 bases and J by 8 bases, with 10 bases left in between. The CDR3 loop reads CASSPNQGGYTF. The CDR3 DNA reads as TGTGCCAGCTCACCGAATCAGGGGGGCTACACCTTC. Full variable domain (remainder filled in from reference TRBV18 and TRBJ1-2): NAGVMQNPRHLVRRRGQEARLRCSPMKGHSHVYWYRQLPEEGLKFMVYLQKENIIDESGMPKERFSAEFPKEGPSILRIQQVVRGDSAAYFCASSPNQGGYTFGSGTRLTVV.

This chain joins TRBV10-3 and TRBJ1-3; 7 bases match TRBD1. This CDR3 is built from 18 residues. The germline V gene has CDR1 ENHRY and CDR2 SYGVKD. J lost 2 bases, V lost 0 bases, and 10 bases had no gene match. The CDR3 protein is CAISESIFPGGTGNTIYF. CDR3 sequence (DNA): TGTGCCATCAGTGAGTCGATCTTCCCAGGGGGAACTGGAAACACCATATATTTT.

V usage is TRBV27 and J usage is TRBJ2-5, with 10 bases fitting TRBD2. Germline values: CDR1 MNHEY, CDR2 SMNVEV (reference sequence). The length of the CDR3 is 15 residues. With 4 bases clipped from V and 7 bases from J, the junction kept 9 bases outside the gene matches. The CDR3 sequence: CASSWDSGGPATQYF. CDR3 sequence (DNA): TGTGCCAGCAGTTGGGATAGCGGGGGGCCGGCGACCCAGTACTTC.

This chain links TRBV6-1 with TRBJ2-7; no reliable D call. CDR1 is MNHNS, CDR2 SASEGT, per germline. Trimming removed 1 base at V and 3 bases at J, with 13 bases between. The CDR3 covers 15 residues. CDR3 coding DNA: TGTGCCAGCAGTGAAGGGCCTGGTAACTACTACGAGCAGTACTTC. Protein sequence: CASSEGPGNYYEQYF.

The rearrangement links TRBV7-9 to TRBJ2-5; 7 nucleotides line up with TRBD1. The CDR3 totals 14 residues. Germline V gene lookup returns CDR1 SEHNR and CDR2 FQNEAQ (reference sequence). With V trimmed by 5 bases and J by 5 bases, 8 bases remained unmatched. The CDR3 here is CASSDDRALETQYF. The CDR3 DNA reads as TGTGCCAGCAGCGATGACAGGGCCCTGGAGACCCAGTACTTC.

The J gene is TRBJ1-6, the V gene TRBV4-1; TRBD1 is a possible D gene (5 bases). Trimming left V 0 bases short and J 7 bases short, with 13 bases between. This CDR3 has 16 residues. Looked up from germline, CDR1 is MGHRA and CDR2 is YSYEKL. The CDR3 reads CASSQEPGGRNSPLHF. DNA of the CDR3: TGCGCCAGCAGCCAAGAACCCGGGGGAAGAAATTCACCCCTCCACTTT.

The chain employs TRBV6-5 and TRBJ1-4, with D maybe TRBD1 (5 bases). Germline values: CDR1 MNHEY, CDR2 SVGAGI. Trimming took 5 bases from V and 8 from J, leaving 15 bases between them. The CDR3 loop spans 14 amino acids. The CDR3 is CASSRAGSAEKLFF. The CDR3 nucleotides read TGTGCCAGCAGTCGGGCAGGGTCAGCCGAAAAACTGTTTTTT.

This chain joins TRBV28 and TRBJ1-4; 8 bases line up with TRBD1. Germline trimming cut 6 bases from V and 11 bases from J; bases unmatched to any gene: 11. Germline V gene lookup returns CDR1 MDHEN and CDR2 SYDVKM. This CDR3 region has 14 residues. CDR3 loop: CASSRRQGAGKLFF. The CDR3 coding sequence is TGTGCCAGCAGCCGACGCCAGGGGGCCGGGAAACTGTTTTTT.

The chain is built from TRBV5-6 and TRBJ1-1; maybe TRBD1 (5 bases). Trimming pared 1 base from V and 7 bases from J, leaving 14 bases between. Germline CDR1 is SGHDT and CDR2 is YYEEEE. CDR3 size: 14 residues. The CDR3 sequence: CASSLFQGSYEAFF. DNA for the CDR3: TGTGCCAGCAGCTTGTTTCAGGGCTCCTATGAAGCTTTCTTT.

The chain carries TRBV10-3 and TRBJ1-3; TRBD1 aligns across 8 bases. The CDR3 length is 15 residues. CDR1 and CDR2 from the germline V gene are ENHRY and SYGVKD. Germline trimming cut 3 bases from V and 0 bases from J; bases unmatched to any gene: 1. CDR3 sequence: CAISDTGGSGNTIYF. CDR3 DNA: TGTGCCATCAGTGATACAGGGGGCTCTGGAAACACCATATATTTT.

The chain has TRBV5-5 and TRBJ1-4; 7 positions match TRBD1. This CDR3 has 17 amino acids. Germline V CDR1 and CDR2: SGHKS, YYEKEE (reference sequence). Trimming at V came to 4 bases and at J to 0 bases, leaving 9 bases not matched to a gene. The CDR3 sequence: CASSPTVGGATNEKLFF. As DNA, the CDR3 is TGTGCCAGCAGCCCTACGGTAGGGGGCGCAACTAATGAAAAACTGTTTTTT.

This clone was seen only a few times. The chain uses TRBV19 and TRBJ1-5; 9 nucleotides agree with TRBD1. This CDR3 has 14 residues. V was pared by 9 bases and J by 4 bases, with 7 bases of the junction left unmatched. The V gene's germline CDR1 is LNHDA and CDR2 SQIVND (reference sequence). The CDR3 protein is CASKVGTGNQPQHF. The CDR3 DNA sequence: TGTGCCAGCAAAGTGGGGACAGGGAATCAGCCCCAGCATTTT. The whole variable domain, remainder taken from reference TRBV19 and TRBJ1-5, is DGGITQSPKYLFRKEGQNVTLSCEQNLNHDAMYWYRQDPGQGLRLIYYSQIVNDFQKGDIAEGYSVSREKKESFPLTVTSAQKNPTAFYLCASKVGTGNQPQHFGDGTRLSIL.

V usage is TRBV6-5 and J usage is TRBJ1-1; D not certain. V was cut by 11 bases and J by 0 bases, with 13 bases left in between. The CDR3 has 13 amino acids. Per the germline V gene, CDR1 is MNHEY and CDR2 is SVGAGI. The CDR3 here is CALRDGVNTEAFF. CDR3 bases: TGTGCCCTTCGCGACGGGGTGAACACTGAAGCTTTCTTT.

This rearrangement joins TRBV7-2 to TRBJ2-5; D gene ambiguous. The germline gives CDR1 SGHTA, CDR2 FQGNSA. This CDR3 is 16 amino acids long. The germline V and J ends were trimmed by 7 bases and 0 bases, with 18 bases remaining between them. The CDR3 loop is CASTEPSRQYQETQYF. The CDR3 DNA sequence: TGTGCCAGCACCGAGCCCTCCAGGCAGTACCAAGAGACCCAGTACTTC.

This chain uses TRBV27 with TRBJ1-5; 9 bases align to TRBD1. The germline gives CDR1 MNHEY, CDR2 SMNVEV (reference sequence). With V trimmed by 3 bases and J by 1 base, 4 bases remained unmatched. The CDR3 runs to 16 residues. The CDR3 sequence: CASSFRGTGSNQPQHF. CDR3 DNA sequence: TGTGCCAGCAGTTTCCGGGGGACAGGGAGCAATCAGCCCCAGCATTTT.

This clone has only a few counts. This chain links TRBV7-9 with TRBJ1-2; 7 bases are a match to TRBD1. CDR1 is SEHNR and CDR2 is FQNEAQ in the germline V gene (reference sequence). The V gene end was trimmed by 2 bases and the J gene end by 6 bases; junction bases not matched to a gene: 9. CDR3 length equals 15 residues. CDR3 residues: CASSLRGRTVHGYTF. The CDR3 DNA follows: TGTGCCAGCAGCTTAAGGGGGCGGACAGTACATGGCTACACCTTC.

V and J are TRBV4-2 and TRBJ2-7; TRBD1 aligns across 7 bases. After removal of 2 bases from V and 2 bases from J, the junction contained 6 bases not matched to a gene. CDR1 and CDR2 (germline): LGHNA, YNFKEQ. This CDR3 has 15 residues. The chain's CDR3 is CASSQPGQSPYEQYF. For the CDR3, the DNA is TGTGCCAGCAGCCAACCGGGACAGAGTCCCTACGAGCAGTACTTC.